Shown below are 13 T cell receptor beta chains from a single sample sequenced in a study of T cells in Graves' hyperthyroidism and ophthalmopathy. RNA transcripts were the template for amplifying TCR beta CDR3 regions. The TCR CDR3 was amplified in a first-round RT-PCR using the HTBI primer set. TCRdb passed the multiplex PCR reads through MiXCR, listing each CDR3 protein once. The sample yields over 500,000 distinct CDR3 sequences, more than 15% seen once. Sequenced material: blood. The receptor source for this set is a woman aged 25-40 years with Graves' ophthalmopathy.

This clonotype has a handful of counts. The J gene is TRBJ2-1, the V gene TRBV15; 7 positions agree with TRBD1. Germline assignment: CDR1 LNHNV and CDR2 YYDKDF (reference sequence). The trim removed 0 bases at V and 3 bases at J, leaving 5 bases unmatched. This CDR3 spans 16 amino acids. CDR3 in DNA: TGTGCCACCAGCAGAGACAGGGGGATTAACTACAATGAGCAGTTCTTC. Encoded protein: CATSRDRGINYNEQFF.

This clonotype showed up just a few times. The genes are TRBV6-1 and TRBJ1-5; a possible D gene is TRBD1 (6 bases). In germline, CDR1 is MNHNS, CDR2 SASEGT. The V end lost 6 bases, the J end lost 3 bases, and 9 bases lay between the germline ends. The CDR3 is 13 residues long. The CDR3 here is CASSGQNNQPQHF. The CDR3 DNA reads TGTGCCAGCAGCGGACAGAACAATCAGCCCCAGCATTTT.

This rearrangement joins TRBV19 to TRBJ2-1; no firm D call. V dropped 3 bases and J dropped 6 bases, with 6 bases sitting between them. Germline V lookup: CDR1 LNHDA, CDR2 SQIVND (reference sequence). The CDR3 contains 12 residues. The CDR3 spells CASSIRSNEQFF. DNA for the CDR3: TGTGCCAGTAGTATTCGCAGCAATGAGCAGTTCTTC.

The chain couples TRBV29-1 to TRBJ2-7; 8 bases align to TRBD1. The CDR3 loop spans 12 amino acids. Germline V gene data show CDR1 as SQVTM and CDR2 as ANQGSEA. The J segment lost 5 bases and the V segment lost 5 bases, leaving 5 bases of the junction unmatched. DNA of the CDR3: TGCAGCGTTTTTGACAGGGGCCACGAGCAGTACTTC. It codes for CSVFDRGHEQYF.

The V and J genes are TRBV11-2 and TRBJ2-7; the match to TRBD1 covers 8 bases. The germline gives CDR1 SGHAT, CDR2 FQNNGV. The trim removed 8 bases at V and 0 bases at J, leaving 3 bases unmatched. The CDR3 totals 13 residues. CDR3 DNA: TGTGCCAGCGGGACAGGCAACTCCTACGAGCAGTACTTC. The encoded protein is CASGTGNSYEQYF.

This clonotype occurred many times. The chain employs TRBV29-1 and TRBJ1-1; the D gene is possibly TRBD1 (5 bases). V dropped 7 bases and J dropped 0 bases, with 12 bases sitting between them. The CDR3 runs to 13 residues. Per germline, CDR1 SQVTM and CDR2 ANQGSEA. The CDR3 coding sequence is TGCAGCGCAGAGACAGACTTGAACACTGAAGCTTTCTTT. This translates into CSAETDLNTEAFF. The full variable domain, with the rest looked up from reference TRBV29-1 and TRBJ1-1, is SAVISQKPSRDICQRGTSLTIQCQVDSQVTMMFWYRQQPGQSLTLIATANQGSEATYESGFVIDKFPISRPNLTFSTLTVSNMSPEDSSIYLCSAETDLNTEAFFGQGTRLTVV.

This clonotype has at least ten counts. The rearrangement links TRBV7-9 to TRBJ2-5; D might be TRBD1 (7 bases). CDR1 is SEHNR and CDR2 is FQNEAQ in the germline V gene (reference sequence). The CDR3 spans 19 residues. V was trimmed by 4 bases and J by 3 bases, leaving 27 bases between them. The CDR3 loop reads CASSWGAGGSRWAEETQYF. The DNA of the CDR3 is TGTGCCAGCAGCTGGGGGGCAGGGGGGTCCCGGTGGGCCGAAGAGACCCAGTACTTC.

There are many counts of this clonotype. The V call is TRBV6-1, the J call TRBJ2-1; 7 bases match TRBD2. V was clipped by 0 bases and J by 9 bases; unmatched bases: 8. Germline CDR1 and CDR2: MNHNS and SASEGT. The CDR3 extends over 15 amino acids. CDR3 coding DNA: TGTGCCAGCAGTGAAGCGGAGGGAGGGCCGCTTGAGCAGTTCTTC. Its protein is CASSEAEGGPLEQFF.

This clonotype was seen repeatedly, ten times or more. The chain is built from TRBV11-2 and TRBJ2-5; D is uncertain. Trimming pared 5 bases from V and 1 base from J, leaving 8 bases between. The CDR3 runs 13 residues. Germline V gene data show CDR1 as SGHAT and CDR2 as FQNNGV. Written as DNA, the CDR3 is TGTGCCAGCAGCCCACAGATCCAAGAGACCCAGTACTTC. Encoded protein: CASSPQIQETQYF.

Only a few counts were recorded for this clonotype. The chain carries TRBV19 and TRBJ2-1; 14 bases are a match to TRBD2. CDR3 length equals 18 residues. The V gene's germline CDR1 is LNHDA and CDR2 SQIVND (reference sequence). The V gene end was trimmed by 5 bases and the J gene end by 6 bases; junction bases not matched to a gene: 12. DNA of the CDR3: TGTGCCAGTAGTGGGACTAGCGGGAGTGCCCCCATGCGCAATGAGCAGTTCTTC. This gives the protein CASSGTSGSAPMRNEQFF.

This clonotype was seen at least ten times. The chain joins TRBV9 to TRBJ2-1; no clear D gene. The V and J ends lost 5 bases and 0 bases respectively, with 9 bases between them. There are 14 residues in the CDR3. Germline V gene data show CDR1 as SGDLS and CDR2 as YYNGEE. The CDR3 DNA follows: TGTGCCAGCAGTAGTTCGGACTCCTACAATGAGCAGTTCTTC. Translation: CASSSSDSYNEQFF.

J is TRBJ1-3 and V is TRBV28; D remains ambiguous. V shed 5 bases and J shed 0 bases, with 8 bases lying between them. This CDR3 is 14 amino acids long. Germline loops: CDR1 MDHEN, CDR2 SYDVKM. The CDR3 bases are TGTGCCAGCAGTGGCAGACTCTCTGGAAACACCATATATTTT. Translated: CASSGRLSGNTIYF.

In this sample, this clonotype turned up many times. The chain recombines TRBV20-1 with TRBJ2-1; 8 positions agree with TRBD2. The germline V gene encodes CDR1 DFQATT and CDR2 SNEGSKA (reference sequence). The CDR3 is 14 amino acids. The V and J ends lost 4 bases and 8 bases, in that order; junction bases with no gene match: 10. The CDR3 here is CSANPGTSPHEQFF. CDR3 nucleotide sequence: TGCAGTGCTAACCCCGGGACTAGTCCCCATGAGCAGTTCTTC.